Below, 21 T cell receptor beta chains from the same sample are listed, as sequenced in a study of CD8+ T cells in alopecia areata. After isolation, RNA underwent reverse transcription to generate cDNA as the sequencing template. Profiling relied on immunoSEQ multiplex PCR, and the TCRdb table lists in-frame clones only, not all of them. The profile shows more than 150,000 clones, 50% to 60% of them singletons. The specimen was CD4+ T cells sorted from blood, collected at week 0. These receptors were collected from a human donor with alopecia areata.

The chain combines TRBV15 with TRBJ1-2; D possibly corresponds to TRBD1 (5 bases). From germline, CDR1 is LNHNV and CDR2 YYDKDF (reference sequence). V was clipped by 5 bases and J by 4 bases, with 14 bases between them. The CDR3 runs 14 residues. CDR3 amino acids: CATSDNRGGYGYTF. The CDR3 DNA reads TGTGCCACCAGCGATAATCGGGGCGGCTATGGCTACACCTTC.

This clone was seen only a few times. This sequence joins TRBV19 and TRBJ1-2; D may be TRBD1 (5 bases). Deletions cut 6 bases from V and 3 bases from J, with 11 bases between. The CDR3 covers 13 residues. Germline loops: CDR1 LNHDA, CDR2 SQIVND (reference sequence). In nucleotides, the CDR3 is TGTGCCAGTAGCCGGGAAGGGGACTATGGCTACACCTTC. Translation: CASSREGDYGYTF.

The V and J genes are TRBV5-1 and TRBJ1-2; weak D call: TRBD1 (6 bases). The CDR3 contains 14 residues. Germline CDR1 is SGHRS and CDR2 is YFSETQ. V was cut by 4 bases and J by 4 bases, with 14 bases left in between. CDR3 in DNA: TGCGCCAGCAGCCTACAGGGTGGGGGCTATGGCTACACCTTC. Translated, it gives CASSLQGGGYGYTF.

The chain has TRBV27 and TRBJ2-6; D is ambiguous. The CDR3 sequence is 14 residues long. Trimming removed 1 base from V and 2 bases from J, with 3 bases in between. Germline CDR1 is MNHEY and CDR2 is SMNVEV (reference sequence). The CDR3 protein is CASSLFPGANVLTF. In DNA form, the CDR3 reads TGTGCCAGCAGTTTATTCCCTGGGGCCAACGTCCTGACTTTC.

The J gene is TRBJ2-2, the V gene TRBV5-8, with 11 bases lining up with TRBD1. This CDR3 comprises 15 residues. V lost 4 bases to trimming and J lost 4 bases; unmatched junction nucleotides: 3. Germline values: CDR1 SGHTS, CDR2 YDEGEE. CDR3 DNA sequence: TGTGCCAGCAGCCGCGGGACAGGGGGCACCGGGGAGCTGTTTTTT. It codes for CASSRGTGGTGELFF.

The chain joins TRBV29-1 to TRBJ2-5, with 8 positions matching TRBD2. The germline V gene encodes CDR1 SQVTM and CDR2 ANQGSEA. J lost 4 bases, V lost 0 bases, and 4 bases had no gene match. The CDR3 covers 14 residues. CDR3 residues: CSVEEAGGGETQYF. The CDR3 DNA is TGCAGCGTTGAAGAGGCGGGGGGTGGAGAGACCCAGTACTTC.

The V and J genes are TRBV29-1 and TRBJ2-1, with D maybe TRBD2 (7 bases). The V gene's germline CDR1 is SQVTM and CDR2 ANQGSEA. Trimming pared 5 bases from V and 8 bases from J, leaving 28 bases between. The CDR3 loop spans 17 amino acids. The CDR3 DNA reads TGCAGCGTTTCGTCGAGGGGGGGTCCCCCCCGTTTTGATGAGCAGTTCTTC. Protein: CSVSSRGGPPRFDEQFF.

The chain couples TRBV5-1 to TRBJ2-2; TRBD1 matches at 8 bases. This CDR3 has 15 residues. V was pared by 4 bases and J by 2 bases, with 4 bases of the junction left unmatched. Per the germline V gene, CDR1 is SGHRS and CDR2 is YFSETQ. The CDR3 sequence is CASSPGTGNTGELFF. CDR3 coding DNA: TGCGCCAGCAGCCCAGGGACAGGAAACACCGGGGAGCTGTTTTTT. Full variable domain (outside the CDR3, taken from reference TRBV5-1 and TRBJ2-2): KAGVTQTPRYLIKTRGQQVTLSCSPISGHRSVSWYQQTPGQGLQFLFEYFSETQRNKGNFPGRFSGRQFSNSRSEMNVSTLELGDSALYLCASSPGTGNTGELFFGEGSRLTVL.

The V gene is TRBV7-8, the J gene TRBJ2-1, with TRBD2 as a possible D gene (7 bases). Per germline, CDR1 SGHVS and CDR2 FQNEAQ. The CDR3 runs 16 residues. The V gene lost 5 bases and the J gene lost 9 bases, with 23 bases spanning the gap. CDR3: CASSVYWGGDRSEQFF. CDR3 bases: TGTGCCAGCAGCGTGTACTGGGGGGGCGACCGGAGTGAGCAGTTCTTC.

This chain joins TRBV7-2 and TRBJ2-5; a weak D match, TRBD2 (5 bases). V was clipped by 1 base and J by 7 bases, with 16 bases between them. Germline values: CDR1 SGHTA, CDR2 FQGNSA. The CDR3 is made up of 15 amino acids. Here the CDR3 DNA reads TGTGCCAGCAGCTTAGGCCCACTAGTTTCGGCGACCCAGTACTTC. As protein: CASSLGPLVSATQYF.

This clone has only a few counts. This chain connects TRBV29-1 to TRBJ1-5; 10 bases are a match to TRBD1. The CDR3 consists of 14 residues. V was pared by 4 bases and J by 4 bases, with 4 bases of the junction left unmatched. Germline V lookup: CDR1 SQVTM, CDR2 ANQGSEA. The CDR3 loop reads CSVGGGQGNQPQHF. Written as DNA, the CDR3 is TGCAGCGTTGGAGGGGGACAGGGGAATCAGCCCCAGCATTTT. The complete variable domain, with remaining parts taken from reference TRBV29-1 and TRBJ1-5, reads SAVISQKPSRDICQRGTSLTIQCQVDSQVTMMFWYRQQPGQSLTLIATANQGSEATYESGFVIDKFPISRPNLTFSTLTVSNMSPEDSSIYLCSVGGGQGNQPQHFGDGTRLSIL.

The chain joins TRBV2 to TRBJ2-1; D gene uncertain. CDR1 is SNHLY and CDR2 is FYNNEI in the germline V gene. Trimming cost V 7 bases and J 4 bases, with 8 bases left between them. The CDR3 consists of 12 residues. CDR3 nucleotides: TGTGCCAGCACCGGCGATTACAATGAGCAGTTCTTC. It encodes CASTGDYNEQFF.

This clone has a single count. The rearrangement links TRBV27 to TRBJ2-5, with D possibly called TRBD1 or TRBD2 (7 bases each). The V and J ends lost 6 bases and 5 bases respectively, with 13 bases between them. Germline V gene data show CDR1 as MNHEY and CDR2 as SMNVEV (reference sequence). This CDR3 region has 13 residues. CDR3 bases: TGTGCCAGCAGCGACAGGGAGGGGGAGACCCAGTACTTC. This encodes CASSDREGETQYF.

The chain couples TRBV6-5 to TRBJ1-1; TRBD1 agrees at 9 bases. The ends lost 6 bases at V and 1 base at J; junction bases unmatched: 3. The germline V gene has CDR1 MNHEY and CDR2 SVGAGI. This CDR3 has 14 amino acids. As DNA, the CDR3 is TGTGCCAGCAGGGGACAGGGCACGAACACTGAAGCTTTCTTT. This sequence encodes CASRGQGTNTEAFF.

The V gene is TRBV2, the J gene TRBJ2-7, with 11 bases lining up with TRBD2. Trimming took 5 bases from V and 2 from J; bases not matched to a gene: 5. The V gene's germline CDR1 is SNHLY and CDR2 FYNNEI. CDR3 length: 15 amino acids. Here the CDR3 reads CASSPRTSGPYEQYF. DNA for the CDR3: TGTGCCAGCAGTCCCCGGACTAGCGGGCCCTACGAGCAGTACTTC.

V is TRBV30 and J is TRBJ1-3; D is uncertain. This CDR3 comprises 13 residues. Trimming cost V 4 bases and J 4 bases, with 11 bases left between them. Germline V gene lookup returns CDR1 GTSNPN and CDR2 SVGIG (reference sequence). CDR3 residues: CAWTPLRGNTIYF. CDR3 nucleotide sequence: TGTGCCTGGACCCCGTTAAGAGGAAACACCATATATTTT.

This clone has a handful of counts. The V gene is TRBV18, the J gene TRBJ1-5, with a possible D match to TRBD1 (5 bases). Germline V lookup: CDR1 KGHSH, CDR2 LQKENI. CDR3 length equals 13 residues. V gave up 3 bases and J gave up 6 bases, with 9 bases separating them. In DNA, the CDR3 is TGTGCCAGCTCACCGGGGGAAGGTCAGCCCCAGCATTTT. Encoded protein: CASSPGEGQPQHF.

The chain has TRBV29-1 and TRBJ1-1, with 9 nucleotides matching TRBD1. Germline values: CDR1 SQVTM, CDR2 ANQGSEA. The CDR3 totals 13 residues. The V segment lost 6 bases and the J segment 1 base; nucleotides outside the gene matches: 3. The CDR3 nucleotides are TGCAGCGTCTGGACAGGGGAGAACACTGAAGCTTTCTTT. Translated: CSVWTGENTEAFF.

V usage is TRBV9 and J usage is TRBJ1-2; D is perhaps TRBD1 (5 bases). CDR1 and CDR2 from the germline V gene are SGDLS and YYNGEE. V was cut by 3 bases and J by 2 bases, with 8 bases left in between. This CDR3 is 13 amino acids long. In DNA, the CDR3 is TGTGCCAGCAGCGGCCAGGGCAACTATGGCTACACCTTC. It encodes CASSGQGNYGYTF. Variable domain in full (rest from reference TRBV9 and TRBJ1-2): DSGVTQTPKHLITATGQRVTLRCSPRSGDLSVYWYQQSLDQGLQFLIQYYNGEERAKGNILERFSAQQFPDLHSELNLSSLELGDSALYFCASSGQGNYGYTFGSGTRLTVV.

The rearrangement links TRBV2 to TRBJ2-2; D unclear. Germline CDR1 is SNHLY and CDR2 is FYNNEI. The V end lost 4 bases, the J end lost 0 bases, and 9 bases lay between the germline ends. There are 15 residues in the CDR3. CDR3 amino acids: CASSAALPNTGELFF. Written as DNA, the CDR3 is TGTGCCAGCAGTGCAGCTCTTCCGAACACCGGGGAGCTGTTTTTT.

This sequence joins TRBV7-6 and TRBJ2-7; D remains unclear. The CDR3 sequence is 14 residues long. Germline CDR1 and CDR2: SGHVS and FNYEAQ. Trimming pared 5 bases from V and 6 bases from J, leaving 17 bases between. In DNA, the CDR3 is TGTGCCAGCAGCCCTGACACGTACTCCGGCGAGCAGTACTTC. Encoded protein: CASSPDTYSGEQYF.